This TCR beta chain was identified in a study of molecular identifiers for immune sequencing clone quantification listed by TCRdb under 2018. In terms of the full investigation: For a replicate experiment, RNA from roughly 20,000 or 100,000 naive CD8 T cells was divided into five aliquots, and four of the five aliquots were sequenced. This methods study benchmarked molecular-identifier clustering-based TCR repertoire sequencing (MIDCIRS) and TCR RNA copy counting, using CD8 T cells to do so.

Receptors were amplified or captured by PCR. The reads were generated on a NextSeq 500. Bulk TCR libraries were generated as previously described, with the TCR primers listed in Table S5 used. The Qiagen AllPrep DNA/RNA kit was used to purify total RNA. Before any analysis, reads coming from multiple sequencing runs of the same library were combined into one pool. From the authors' description of their analysis: Reads were retained only if their TCR constant sequence matched exactly, and those retained reads were trimmed to 150 nt and grouped according to their 12-nt molecular barcodes. Reads in each barcode group were sub-clustered using a 15% Levenshtein threshold, and a quality-weighted consensus sequence was built for each RNA molecule. Non-functional sequences were discarded, and so were lower-count sequences lying one edit away from another sequence. Based on a fit of two negative binomial distributions, barcode sub-clusters having less than 20% of the maximum read count were discarded. TCRdb redid the processing of the public reads, applying fastp at Q25 and MiXCR, and retained in-frame beta chains. Rows are combined by CDR3 protein, so each entry shows the most common genes and DNA. The authors' filters were not applied to this entry. This sample lists hundreds of thousands of distinct CDR3 sequences; around 25% were detected once. 0.78% of the sample is held by the ten biggest clonotypes.

Comments on this clonotype: Its antigen remains undetermined. Base qualities are not provided; no much larger clone lies one nucleotide away.

V gives up 1 base and J gives up 3 bases, and the segment between their germline ends measures 6 bases. The germline V gene (reference sequence) gives CDR1 as LGHDT and CDR2 as YNNKEL. The CDR3 runs 14 residues from the cysteine to the phenylalanine. Just the 42-base CDR3 DNA is kept, in frame starting at base 1. General findings and caveats noted by the study authors: Even against a background of about a million naive CD8 T cells, spiked-in Jurkat TCR RNA amounting to a single cell's worth was reported to be detectable. Clones above 20 RNA copies held over 97% of molecules in CMV-specific effector cells but under 1% in naive cells. When barcode sub-clustering was not used, chimeric consensus sequences inflated TCR diversity, with chimeras reaching as high as 47%. Highly expanded clone sizes could be underestimated because identical TCR molecules may share a barcode. Modeling estimated around 3.2 recovered TCR RNA copies per cell, compared with approximately 9.5 by digital PCR, which implies 30% to 35% capture efficiency. Naive libraries contained spiked-in Jurkat TCR RNA (approximately 10 copies' worth), which is not part of the donor repertoire.

Libraries of naive CD8 T cells were generated from approximately 20,000 to 1,000,000 sorted cells, with 10%, 30% or 50% of the purified RNA used. Naive CD8 T cells were FACS-sorted as CD8+CD4-CCR7+CD45RA+ on a BD FACSAria II into RLT Plus buffer. Approximately 9 TCR copies' worth of Jurkat RNA were spiked into about 19,000-1,100,000 naive CD8 T cell samples to test detection sensitivity. CD8 T cells were enriched with RosetteSep CD8+ T Cell Enrichment Cocktail and Ficoll-Paque, followed by ACK red cell lysis. The V gene is TRBV3-1 and the J gene is TRBJ2-2, with the D gene not clear enough to name. This TCR came from a human donor in good health. Some libraries in this study had Jurkat cell RNA spiked in. The specimen was naive CD8+ T cells from blood, with Jurkat cell RNA spiked in. This specimen's cell subset or site label, per the study, means: FACS-sorted CD8+CD4-CCR7+CD45RA+ naive T cells. The nucleotide sequence reads as follows: TGTGCCAGCAGCCAAGTAACGGACACCGGGGAGCTGTTTTTT. The resulting protein is CASSQVTDTGELFF.